This TCR beta chain was recovered during a study of shared clonotypes between healthy human individuals. Whole-study results and caveats: Non-shared clonotypes had lower generation probabilities than those shared by all four donors. The study generally estimated greater richness for naive than memory subsets.

Sorted subsets were amplified in replicate PCRs using 200 ng DNA, tens of thousands of T cell genomes. Methods used by the authors: Junction-only sequences without quality scores were provided by ImmunoSEQ, so filtering was different. This table comes from immunoSEQ multiplex PCR, and its TCRdb copy is limited to in-frame clones, with some not included. V and J calls and clone size are those listed in that table; D and trimming were worked out from the DNA. Here the sample spans around 2.1 million clones, about 92% being singletons. Comments on this clone: Its antigen is currently unknown.

The CDR3 has 14 residues. Trimming cost V 5 bases and J 0 bases, with 8 bases left between them. Germline CDR1 reads MNHEY; CDR2 reads SVGAGI. Selected positively for CCR7 and CD45RO-negative, naive CD8 cells excluded terminally differentiated effector memory CD45RA+ cells. The clonotype comes from a young man in good health. Some clones in this sample may be carry-over from other donors' samples. The genes are TRBV6-5 and TRBJ2-1; a possible D gene is TRBD2 (5 bases). Sequenced material: naive CD8+ T cells from PBMCs. The CDR3 DNA reads TGTGCCAGCAGTAAGCGGATCTCCTACAATGAGCAGTTCTTC. Residues: CASSKRISYNEQFF.